This record covers a single TCR beta chain. Its antigen is undetermined. This entry is derived from a study of CXCR3-negative and CXCR3-positive naive CD8 T cells. This CDR3 comprises 16 residues. Germline-derived CDR1 and CDR2 are MNHEY and SVGEGT. Libraries were UMI-labeled 5' RACE TRB cDNA. From its re-call of the 5' RACE reads, TCRdb lists each CDR3 protein once, without DNA. Its listing shows 6,000 to 8,000 distinct CDR3 sequences. The sorter processed each CD8+ T cell subset in triplicate at 300,000 cells apiece. Points from the study as a whole: A higher hydrophobicity marked the TRB CDR3s of CXCR3-positive naive cells versus CXCR3-negative naive cells.

The source is a human donor in good health. Some clones in this sample may be carry-over from other donors' samples. This rearrangement joins TRBV6-2 or TRBV6-3 to TRBJ2-6; absent DNA, TCRdb's TRBD1 call cannot be checked. Material: naive CXCR3+ CD8+ T cells from blood. As for subset: CD45RO-CCR7+CD27+CD95- naive CD8+ T cells expressing CXCR3 (TNR3+). CDR3 amino acids: CASSPLFGAGANVLTF.